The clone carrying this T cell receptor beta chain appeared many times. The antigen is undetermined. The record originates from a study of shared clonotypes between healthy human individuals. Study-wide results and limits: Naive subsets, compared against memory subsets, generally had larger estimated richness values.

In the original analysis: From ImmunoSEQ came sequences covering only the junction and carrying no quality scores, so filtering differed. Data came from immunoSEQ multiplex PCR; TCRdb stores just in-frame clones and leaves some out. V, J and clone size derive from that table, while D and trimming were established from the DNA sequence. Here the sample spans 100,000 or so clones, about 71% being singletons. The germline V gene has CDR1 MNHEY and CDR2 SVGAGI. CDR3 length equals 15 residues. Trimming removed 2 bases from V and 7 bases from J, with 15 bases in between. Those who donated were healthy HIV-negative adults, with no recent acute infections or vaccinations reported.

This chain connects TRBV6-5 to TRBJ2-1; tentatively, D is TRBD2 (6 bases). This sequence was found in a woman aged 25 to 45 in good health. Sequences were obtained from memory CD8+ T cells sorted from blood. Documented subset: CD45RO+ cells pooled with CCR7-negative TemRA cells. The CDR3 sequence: CASSYVTGVGNEQFF. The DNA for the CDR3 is TGTGCCAGCAGTTACGTTACGGGGGTAGGAAATGAGCAGTTCTTC.